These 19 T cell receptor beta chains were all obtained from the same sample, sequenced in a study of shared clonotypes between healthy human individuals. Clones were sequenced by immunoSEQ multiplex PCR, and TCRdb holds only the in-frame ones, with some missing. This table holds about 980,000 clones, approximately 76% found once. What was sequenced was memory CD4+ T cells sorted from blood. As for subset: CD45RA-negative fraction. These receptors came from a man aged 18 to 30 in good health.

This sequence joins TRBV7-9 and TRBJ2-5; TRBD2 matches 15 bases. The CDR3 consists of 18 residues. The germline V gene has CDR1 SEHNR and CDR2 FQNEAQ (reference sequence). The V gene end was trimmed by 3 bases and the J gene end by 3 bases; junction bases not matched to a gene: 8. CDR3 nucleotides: TGTGCCAGCAGCTTTGAGGGACTAGCGGGAGGCCCCGAAGAGACCCAGTACTTC. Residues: CASSFEGLAGGPEETQYF. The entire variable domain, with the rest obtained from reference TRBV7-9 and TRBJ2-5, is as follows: DTGVSQNPRHKITKRGQNVTFRCDPISEHNRLYWYRQTLGQGPEFLTYFQNEAQLEKSRLLSDRFSAERPKGSFSTLEIQRTEQGDSAMYLCASSFEGLAGGPEETQYFGPGTRLLVL.

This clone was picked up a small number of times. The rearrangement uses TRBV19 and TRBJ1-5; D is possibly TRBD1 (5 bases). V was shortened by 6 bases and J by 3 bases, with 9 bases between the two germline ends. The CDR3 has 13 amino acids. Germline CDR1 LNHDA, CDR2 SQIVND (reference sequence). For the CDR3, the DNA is TGTGCCAGTAGAGGGGATTTCAATCAGCCCCAGCATTTT. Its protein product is CASRGDFNQPQHF.

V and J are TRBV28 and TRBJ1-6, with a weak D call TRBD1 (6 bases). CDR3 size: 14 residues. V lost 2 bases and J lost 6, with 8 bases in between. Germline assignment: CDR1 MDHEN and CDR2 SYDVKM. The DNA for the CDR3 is TGTGCCAGCAGTTTAGGGGGGGCTAATTCACCCCTCCACTTT. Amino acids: CASSLGGANSPLHF.

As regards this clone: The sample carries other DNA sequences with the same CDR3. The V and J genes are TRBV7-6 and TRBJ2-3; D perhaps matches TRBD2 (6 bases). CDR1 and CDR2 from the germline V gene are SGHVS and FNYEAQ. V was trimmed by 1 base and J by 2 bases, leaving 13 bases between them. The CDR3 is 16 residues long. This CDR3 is CASSLDLGGNTDTQYF. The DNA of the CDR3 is TGTGCCAGCAGCTTAGATCTCGGGGGAAACACAGATACGCAGTATTTT.

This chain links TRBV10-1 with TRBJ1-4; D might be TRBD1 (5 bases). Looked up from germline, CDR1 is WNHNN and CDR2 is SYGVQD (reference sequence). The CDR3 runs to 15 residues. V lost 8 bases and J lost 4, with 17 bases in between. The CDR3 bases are TGCGCCAGCGGCCCAGGGTCTAGAAATAATGAAAAACTGTTTTTT. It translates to CASGPGSRNNEKLFF.

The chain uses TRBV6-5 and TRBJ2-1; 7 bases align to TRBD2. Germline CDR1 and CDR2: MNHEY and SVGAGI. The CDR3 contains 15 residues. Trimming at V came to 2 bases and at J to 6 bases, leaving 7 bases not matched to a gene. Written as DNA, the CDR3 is TGTGCCAGCAGTTACCGGCGGACTAGAAGCAATGAGCAGTTCTTC. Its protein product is CASSYRRTRSNEQFF.

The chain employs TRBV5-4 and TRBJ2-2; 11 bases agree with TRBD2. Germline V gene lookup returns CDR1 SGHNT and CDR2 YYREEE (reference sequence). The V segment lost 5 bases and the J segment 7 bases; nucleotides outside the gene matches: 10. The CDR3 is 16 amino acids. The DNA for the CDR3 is TGTGCCAGCAGTTCCGGGACTAGCGGAGCCCTCGGGGAGCTGTTTTTT. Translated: CASSSGTSGALGELFF.

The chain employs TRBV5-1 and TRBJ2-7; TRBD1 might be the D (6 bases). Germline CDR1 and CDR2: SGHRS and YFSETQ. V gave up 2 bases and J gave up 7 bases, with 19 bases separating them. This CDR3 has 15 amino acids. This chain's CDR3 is CASSFWDMGAGEQYF. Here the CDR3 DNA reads TGCGCCAGCAGCTTCTGGGACATGGGGGCGGGTGAGCAGTACTTC.

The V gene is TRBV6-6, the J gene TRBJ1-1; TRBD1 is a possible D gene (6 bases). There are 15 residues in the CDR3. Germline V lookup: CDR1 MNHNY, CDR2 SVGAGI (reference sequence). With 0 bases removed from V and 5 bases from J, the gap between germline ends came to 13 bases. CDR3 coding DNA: TGTGCCAGCAGTTACTCCCGGGGGCGAACGACTGAAGCTTTCTTT. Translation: CASSYSRGRTTEAFF.

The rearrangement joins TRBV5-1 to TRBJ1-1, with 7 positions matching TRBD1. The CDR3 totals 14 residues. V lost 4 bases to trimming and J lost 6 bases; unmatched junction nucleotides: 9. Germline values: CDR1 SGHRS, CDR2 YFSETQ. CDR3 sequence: CASSPQQGSAEAFF. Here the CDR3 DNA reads TGCGCCAGCAGCCCGCAACAGGGGAGCGCTGAAGCTTTCTTT. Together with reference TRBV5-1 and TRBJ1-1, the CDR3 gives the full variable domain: KAGVTQTPRYLIKTRGQQVTLSCSPISGHRSVSWYQQTPGQGLQFLFEYFSETQRNKGNFPGRFSGRQFSNSRSEMNVSTLELGDSALYLCASSPQQGSAEAFFGQGTRLTVV.

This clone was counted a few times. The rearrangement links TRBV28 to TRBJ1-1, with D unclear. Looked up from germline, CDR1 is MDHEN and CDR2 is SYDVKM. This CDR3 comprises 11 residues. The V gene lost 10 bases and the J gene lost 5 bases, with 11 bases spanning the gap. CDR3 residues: CATIVGTEAFF. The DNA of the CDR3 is TGTGCCACTATAGTCGGAACTGAAGCTTTCTTT. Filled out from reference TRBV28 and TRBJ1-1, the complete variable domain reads DVKVTQSSRYLVKRTGEKVFLECVQDMDHENMFWYRQDPGLGLRLIYFSYDVKMKEKGDIPEGYSVSREKKERFSLILESASTNQTSMYLCATIVGTEAFFGQGTRLTVV.

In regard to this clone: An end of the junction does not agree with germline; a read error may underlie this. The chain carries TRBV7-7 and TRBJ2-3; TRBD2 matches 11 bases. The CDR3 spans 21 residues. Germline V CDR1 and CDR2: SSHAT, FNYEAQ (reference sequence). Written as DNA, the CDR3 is TGTGCTAGCAGCTTAGGAACCCTTGTAAAGGGACTAGCGGACTTCACAGATACGCAGTATTTT. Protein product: CASSLGTLVKGLADFTDTQYF.

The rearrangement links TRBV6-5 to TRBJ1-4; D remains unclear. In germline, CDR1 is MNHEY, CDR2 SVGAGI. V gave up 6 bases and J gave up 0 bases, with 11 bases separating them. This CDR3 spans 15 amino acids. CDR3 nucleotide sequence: TGTGCCAGCAGACGCCAGGTGTCAACTAATGAAAAACTGTTTTTT. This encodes CASRRQVSTNEKLFF.

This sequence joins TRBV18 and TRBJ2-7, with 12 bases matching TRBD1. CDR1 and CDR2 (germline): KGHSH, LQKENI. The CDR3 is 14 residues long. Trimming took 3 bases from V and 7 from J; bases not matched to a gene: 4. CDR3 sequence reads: CASSPGQGAGEQYF. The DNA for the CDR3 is TGTGCCAGCTCACCGGGACAGGGGGCGGGAGAGCAGTACTTC.

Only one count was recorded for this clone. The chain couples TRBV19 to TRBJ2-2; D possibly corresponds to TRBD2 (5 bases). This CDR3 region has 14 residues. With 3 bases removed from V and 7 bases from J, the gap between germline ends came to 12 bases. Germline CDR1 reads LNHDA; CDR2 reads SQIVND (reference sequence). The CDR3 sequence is CASSISRDRGELFF. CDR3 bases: TGTGCCAGTAGTATTAGTCGGGATCGCGGGGAGCTGTTTTTT.

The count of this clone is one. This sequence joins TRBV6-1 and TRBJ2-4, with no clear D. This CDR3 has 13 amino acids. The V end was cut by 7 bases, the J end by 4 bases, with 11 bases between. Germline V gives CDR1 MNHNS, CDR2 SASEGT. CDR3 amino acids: CASTMTEKNIQYF. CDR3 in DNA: TGTGCCAGCACCATGACGGAGAAAAACATTCAGTACTTC.

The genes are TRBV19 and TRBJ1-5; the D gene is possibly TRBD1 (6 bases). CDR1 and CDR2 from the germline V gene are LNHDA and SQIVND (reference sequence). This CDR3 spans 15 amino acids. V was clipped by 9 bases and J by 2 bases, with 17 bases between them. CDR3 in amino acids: CASLQQGRGNQPQHF. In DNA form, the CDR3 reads TGTGCCAGCCTTCAACAGGGTAGGGGCAATCAGCCCCAGCATTTT.

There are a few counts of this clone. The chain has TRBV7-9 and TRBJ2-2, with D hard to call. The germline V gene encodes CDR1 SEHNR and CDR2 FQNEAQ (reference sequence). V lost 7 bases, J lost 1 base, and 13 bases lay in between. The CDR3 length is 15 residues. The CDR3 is CASIKLGRNTGELFF. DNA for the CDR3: TGTGCCAGCATCAAGTTGGGTCGGAACACCGGGGAGCTGTTTTTT.

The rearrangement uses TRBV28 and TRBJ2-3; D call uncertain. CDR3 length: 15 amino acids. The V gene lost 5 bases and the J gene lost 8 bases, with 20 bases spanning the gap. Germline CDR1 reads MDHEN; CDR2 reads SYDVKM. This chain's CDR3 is CASSTHLDVISTQYF. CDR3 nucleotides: TGTGCCAGCAGTACCCATCTAGACGTGATTAGTACGCAGTATTTT.